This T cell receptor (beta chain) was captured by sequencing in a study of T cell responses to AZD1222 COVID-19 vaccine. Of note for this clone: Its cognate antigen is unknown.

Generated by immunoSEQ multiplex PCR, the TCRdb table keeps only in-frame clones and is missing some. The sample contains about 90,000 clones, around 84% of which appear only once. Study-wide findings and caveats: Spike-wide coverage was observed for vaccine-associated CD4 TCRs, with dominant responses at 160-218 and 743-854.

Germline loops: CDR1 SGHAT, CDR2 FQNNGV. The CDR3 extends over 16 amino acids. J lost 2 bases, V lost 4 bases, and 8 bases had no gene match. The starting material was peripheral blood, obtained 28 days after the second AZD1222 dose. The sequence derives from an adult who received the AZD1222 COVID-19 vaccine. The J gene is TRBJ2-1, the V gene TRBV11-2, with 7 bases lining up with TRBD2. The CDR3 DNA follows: TGTGCCAGCAGCTCCAGAGCGGGAATGACCTACAATGAGCAGTTCTTC. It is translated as CASSSRAGMTYNEQFF.